This T cell receptor beta chain was identified during a study of blood T cell repertoires in COVID-19 (dated by TCRdb to the early 2020s). Study-level background: The collaborator samples originated in the United States, Italy and Spain and spanned the acute and convalescent phases of COVID-19. The prospective study material was composed of cDNA or gDNA derived from T cells, B-cell-depleted T cells, or PBMCs. Subjects who had been exposed to COVID-19, were actively infected with it, or had recovered from it provided the deeply sampled blood TCRbeta repertoires that made up the dataset. A freely available public database, intended as a resource for researchers studying the immune response to SARS-CoV-2, is where the repertoires were released. The samples were drawn from the first 160 participants of the ongoing ImmuneRACE study and from 950 to 1,500 subjects provided by 6 global collaborators. Sample metadata almost always included a de-identified subject ID, COVID-19 status, age in years and sex. Where available, HLA class I and class II types were obtained from metadata supplied by the sample provider rather than from assay-based typing. The paper's findings and limits, for the study overall: The amount of clinical and demographic metadata varied by source and participant and was provided uncurated.

Taken from cysteine to phenylalanine, the CDR3 has 14 residues. The sequence is cut down to CDR3 DNA, 42 bases in frame from base 1. The germline V gene (reference sequence) sets CDR1 to GTSNPN and CDR2 to SVGIG. The junction carries 14 bases between V and J, which are trimmed by 8 bases and 0 bases respectively. In Seattle, one collaborating source enrolled patients while the infection was active and tracked those patients longitudinally over the course of disease. Collaborating institutions collected whole blood in K2EDTA tubes following their own protocols. For TCRbeta analysis, collaborator samples were shipped as frozen whole blood, as isolated PBMCs, or as DNA extracted from either sample type. TCRbeta CDR3 regions were amplified from genomic DNA by means of the immunoSEQ Assay, a bias-controlled multiplex PCR. Under the source paper's analysis protocol: The number of nucleated cells in each sample was estimated by amplification of reference gene primers within the assay. To quantify the absolute abundance of each unique TCRbeta CDR3 rearrangement, sequence reads were collapsed and filtered. For each sample, productive Simpson clonality was calculated as the square root of Simpson's diversity index across productive rearrangements. Not all clones reach the TCRdb copy of this immuneACCESS table, which keeps in-frame sequences only. Checked studies attribute under half of the gap to unresolved V genes and leave the rest unexplained. That table is the source of V, J and clone size, and D and trimming were worked out from the DNA. Here the sample has fewer than 500,000 clones; 70% to 90% occur a single time. About 0.91% of the sample is held by the ten biggest clonotypes.

The sample holds a few counts of this clone. Which antigen it targets is not known. Base-call qualities are not available, and no considerably larger clone is one nucleotide away. The clonotype originates from a man aged 18 to 29 with COVID-19, enrolled during active disease. The chain was built from TRBV30 and TRBJ1-5; TRBD1 is possibly the D segment (5 matching bases). The material sequenced was peripheral blood. The CDR3 here reads CALGGVYSNQPQHF. The sequence in DNA is TGTGCCCTCGGGGGGGTTTATAGCAATCAGCCCCAGCATTTT.